This TCR beta chain was sequenced during a study of Graves' ophthalmopathy and Graves' hyperthyroidism. Overall study findings and caveats: Ophthalmopathy progression cases were predicted by the model with approximately 70% sensitivity and almost 75% specificity.

The CDR3 runs to 15 residues. The trim removed 5 bases at V and 5 bases at J, leaving 11 bases unmatched. Germline V gene data show CDR1 as MNHNS and CDR2 as SASEGT. The study amplified TCR beta CDR3 regions using RNA transcripts. First-round RT-PCR employed HTBI primers, with a second-round multiplex PCR after it. TCRdb ran MiXCR on the multiplex PCR reads and lists one entry per CDR3 protein. The data show about 500,000 distinct CDR3 sequences, with 14% seen just once and about 9.4% held by the top ten. Comment on this clonotype: What it binds is not known.

The clonotype originates from a woman aged 25 to 45 with Graves' ophthalmopathy. The V and J genes are TRBV6-1 and TRBJ2-5; TRBD2 agrees at 7 bases. The specimen sequenced was blood. The DNA of the CDR3 is TGTGCCAGCAGTCCGATTTTTTGGGGGGGGGAGACCCAGTACTTC. Its protein is CASSPIFWGGETQYF.